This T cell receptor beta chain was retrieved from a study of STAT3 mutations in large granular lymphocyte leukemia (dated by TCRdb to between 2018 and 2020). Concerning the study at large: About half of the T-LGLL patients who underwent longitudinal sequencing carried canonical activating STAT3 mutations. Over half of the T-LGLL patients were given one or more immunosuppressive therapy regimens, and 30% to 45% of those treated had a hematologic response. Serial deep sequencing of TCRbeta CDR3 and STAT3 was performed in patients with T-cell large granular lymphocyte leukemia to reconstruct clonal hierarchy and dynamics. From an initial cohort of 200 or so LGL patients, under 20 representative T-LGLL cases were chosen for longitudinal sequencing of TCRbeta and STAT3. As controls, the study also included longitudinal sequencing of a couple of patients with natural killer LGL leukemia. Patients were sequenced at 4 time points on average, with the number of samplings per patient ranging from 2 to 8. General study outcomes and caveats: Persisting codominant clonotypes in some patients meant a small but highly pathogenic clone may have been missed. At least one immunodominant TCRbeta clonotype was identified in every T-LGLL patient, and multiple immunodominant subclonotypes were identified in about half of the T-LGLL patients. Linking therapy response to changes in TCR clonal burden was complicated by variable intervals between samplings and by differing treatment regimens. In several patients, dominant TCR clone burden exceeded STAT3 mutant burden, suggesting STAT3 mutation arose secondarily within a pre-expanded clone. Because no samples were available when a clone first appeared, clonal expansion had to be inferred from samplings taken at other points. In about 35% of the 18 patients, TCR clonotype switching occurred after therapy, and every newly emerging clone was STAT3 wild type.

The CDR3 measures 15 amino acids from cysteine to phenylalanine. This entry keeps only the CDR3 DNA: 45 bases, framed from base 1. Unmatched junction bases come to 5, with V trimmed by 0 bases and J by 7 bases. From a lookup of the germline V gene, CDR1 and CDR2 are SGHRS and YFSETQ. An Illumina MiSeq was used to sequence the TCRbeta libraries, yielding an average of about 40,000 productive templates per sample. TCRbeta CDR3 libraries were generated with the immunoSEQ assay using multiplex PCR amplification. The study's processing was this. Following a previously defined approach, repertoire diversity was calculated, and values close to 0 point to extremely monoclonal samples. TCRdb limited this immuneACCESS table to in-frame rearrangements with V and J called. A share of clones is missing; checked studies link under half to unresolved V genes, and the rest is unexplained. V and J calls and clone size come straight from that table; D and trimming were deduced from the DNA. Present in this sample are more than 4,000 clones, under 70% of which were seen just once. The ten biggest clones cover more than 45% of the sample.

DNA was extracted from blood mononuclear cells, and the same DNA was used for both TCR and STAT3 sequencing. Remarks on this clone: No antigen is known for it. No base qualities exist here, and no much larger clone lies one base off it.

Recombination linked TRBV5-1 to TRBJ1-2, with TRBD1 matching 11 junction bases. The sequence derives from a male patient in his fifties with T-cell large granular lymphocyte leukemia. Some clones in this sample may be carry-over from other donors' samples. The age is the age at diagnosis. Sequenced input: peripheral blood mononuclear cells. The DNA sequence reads TGCGCCAGCAGCTTGGTTGGACAGGGGGCCGGTGGCTACACCTTC. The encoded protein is CASSLVGQGAGGYTF.